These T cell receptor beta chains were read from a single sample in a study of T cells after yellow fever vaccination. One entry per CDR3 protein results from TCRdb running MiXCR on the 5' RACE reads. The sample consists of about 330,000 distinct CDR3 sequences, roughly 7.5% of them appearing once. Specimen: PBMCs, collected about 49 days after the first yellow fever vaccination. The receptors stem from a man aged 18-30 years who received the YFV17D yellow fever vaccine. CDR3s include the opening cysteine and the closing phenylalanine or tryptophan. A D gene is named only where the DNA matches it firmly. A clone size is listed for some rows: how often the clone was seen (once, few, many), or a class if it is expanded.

CASREGPTGDEQYF,TGTGCCAGCCGGGAGGGGCCGACCGGCGACGAGCAGTACTTC,TRBD2,TRBV27,TRBJ2-7,few
CASSSNLGGISYNEQFF,TGTGCCAGCAGCTCCAATCTCGGGGGAATATCCTACAATGAGCAGTTCTTC,-,TRBV7-9,TRBJ2-1,few
CASSGPTDTQYF,TGTGCCAGCAGTGGGCCGACAGATACGCAGTATTTT,-,TRBV25-1,TRBJ2-3,-
CASRVGRLSYEQYF,TGTGCCAGCCGGGTCGGCAGACTCTCCTACGAGCAGTACTTC,-,TRBV12-3/TRBV12-4,TRBJ2-7,-
CASSLGRASNYGYTF,TGTGCCAGCAGCTTAGGAAGGGCATCTAACTATGGCTACACCTTC,-,TRBV7-2,TRBJ1-2,-
CASRPDRGPDTQYF,TGCGCCAGCAGGCCCGACCGGGGACCAGATACGCAGTATTTT,-,TRBV5-1,TRBJ2-3,few
CASSLERMGNQPQHF,TGTGCCAGCAGCTTGGAAAGGATGGGCAATCAGCCCCAGCATTTT,-,TRBV12-3/TRBV12-4,TRBJ1-5,-
CASSQGDGGPRGYTF,TGCGCCAGCAGCCAAGGGGACGGGGGCCCTCGGGGCTACACCTTC,-,TRBV4-3,TRBJ1-2,-
CASRTPEGGETQYF,TGTGCCAGCAGGACCCCGGAGGGTGGGGAGACCCAGTACTTC,-,TRBV5-5,TRBJ2-5,many
CASSPGGATYGYTF,TGCGCCAGCAGCCCGGGGGGGGCCACTTATGGCTACACCTTC,-,TRBV5-1,TRBJ1-2,many
CASSLQGPYGYTF,TGTGCCAGCAGCTTACAGGGTCCCTATGGCTACACCTTC,-,TRBV7-9,TRBJ1-2,many
CASTLATSTDTQYF,TGCGCCAGCACACTAGCGACAAGCACAGATACGCAGTATTTT,TRBD2,TRBV5-1,TRBJ2-3,-
CASSPGGWGMEETAFF,TGTGCCAGCAGCCCCGGGGGGTGGGGAATGGAGGAAACTGCTTTCTTT,-,TRBV7-9,TRBJ1-1,few
CASSPGTGTYTGELFF,TGTGCCAGCAGCCCGGGGACAGGAACTTACACCGGGGAGCTGTTTTTT,TRBD1,TRBV11-3,TRBJ2-2,few
CASSFRRVEDYGYTF,TGCGCCAGCAGCTTTAGGAGGGTTGAGGACTATGGCTACACCTTC,-,TRBV5-1,TRBJ1-2,-
CASSLDDRVILNEQFF,TGCGCCAGCAGCTTGGACGACAGGGTGATCCTAAATGAGCAGTTCTTC,TRBD1,TRBV5-1,TRBJ2-1,-
CASSLTATNEKLFF,TGCGCCAGCAGCTTGACAGCAACTAATGAAAAACTGTTTTTT,-,TRBV5-1,TRBJ1-4,many
CASRSQGAIYNEQFF,TGTGCCAGCAGGTCACAGGGGGCAATTTACAATGAGCAGTTCTTC,TRBD1,TRBV12-3/TRBV12-4,TRBJ2-1,few
CSAADRRNTGELFF,TGCAGTGCCGCCGACAGGAGGAACACCGGGGAGCTGTTTTTT,-,TRBV20-1,TRBJ2-2,-
CASSLALGYEQFF,TGCGCCAGCAGCCTAGCATTGGGCTATGAGCAGTTCTTC,-,TRBV4-1,TRBJ2-1,-
CASSLDEGATYEQYF,TGTGCCAGCAGCTTAGACGAGGGAGCAACCTACGAGCAGTACTTC,-,TRBV7-6,TRBJ2-7,-
CSVRQPSTDTQYF,TGCAGCGTGAGACAGCCTAGCACAGATACGCAGTATTTT,-,TRBV29-1,TRBJ2-3,-
CATSRGVRGWRPDTQYF,TGTGCCACCAGCAGAGGGGTCAGGGGGTGGAGGCCAGATACGCAGTATTTT,TRBD1,TRBV15,TRBJ2-3,few
CAWSVSSGELFF,TGTGCCTGGAGTGTATCCTCCGGGGAGCTGTTTTTT,-,TRBV30,TRBJ2-2,few
CASSPDRDTGELFF,TGTGCCAGCAGCCCAGACAGGGACACCGGGGAGCTGTTTTTT,TRBD1,TRBV11-2,TRBJ2-2,many
CASSLVSTDASTETQYF,TGCGCCAGCAGCTTGGTCTCGACCGATGCATCGACGGAGACCCAGTACTTC,-,TRBV5-1,TRBJ2-5,few
CASSWGTGGIKEQFF,TGCGCCAGCAGCTGGGGGACAGGGGGCATAAAGGAGCAGTTCTTC,TRBD1,TRBV5-1,TRBJ2-1,-
CASTHVRGTQYF,TGTGCCAGCACCCACGTACGGGGCACCCAGTACTTC,-,TRBV12-3/TRBV12-4,TRBJ2-5,-
CASSLRSTGANVLTF,TGTGCCAGCAGCTTGAGGTCTACCGGGGCCAACGTCCTGACTTTC,-,TRBV5-6,TRBJ2-6,many
CSAGAVAKNIQYF,TGCAGTGCTGGAGCTGTAGCCAAAAACATTCAGTACTTC,-,TRBV20-1,TRBJ2-4,few
CASRDRGSADTQYF,TGTGCCAGCAGGGACAGGGGAAGCGCAGATACGCAGTATTTT,TRBD1,TRBV2,TRBJ2-3,-
CSARGGSGSRETQYF,TGCAGTGCTAGAGGGGGTAGCGGGAGTAGAGAGACCCAGTACTTC,TRBD2,TRBV20-1,TRBJ2-5,few
CASSLGLAGVTHQETQYF,TGTGCCAGCAGTTTGGGACTAGCGGGGGTCACCCATCAAGAGACCCAGTACTTC,TRBD2,TRBV12-3/TRBV12-4,TRBJ2-5,few
CASSLGGSEQFF,TGTGCCAGCAGCCTTGGGGGTTCTGAGCAGTTCTTC,-,TRBV7-3,TRBJ2-1,-
CAISEATGFLYGYTF,TGTGCCATCAGTGAGGCGACAGGATTCCTCTATGGCTACACCTTC,-,TRBV10-3,TRBJ1-2,few
CASCSEGETQYF,TGTGCCAGCTGTAGCGAGGGAGAGACCCAGTACTTC,-,TRBV28,TRBJ2-5,-
CASSLTGRAYEQYF,TGTGCCAGCAGCCTCACGGGCAGAGCCTACGAGCAGTACTTC,-,TRBV7-2,TRBJ2-7,-
CSARDSSGGAGSQFF,TGCAGTGCTAGAGATTCTAGCGGGGGGGCCGGTTCGCAGTTCTTC,TRBD2,TRBV20-1,TRBJ2-1,few
CASSPWGSNEQFF,TGTGCCAGCAGCCCCTGGGGCAGCAATGAGCAGTTCTTC,-,TRBV3-1,TRBJ2-1,few
CASGPGTSGGESYNEQFF,TGTGCTAGTGGTCCCGGGACTAGCGGGGGTGAATCCTACAATGAGCAGTTCTTC,TRBD2,TRBV12-5,TRBJ2-1,-
CASSLRQGATEAFF,TGCGCCAGCAGCCTGAGACAGGGGGCCACTGAAGCTTTCTTT,TRBD1,TRBV5-1,TRBJ1-1,-